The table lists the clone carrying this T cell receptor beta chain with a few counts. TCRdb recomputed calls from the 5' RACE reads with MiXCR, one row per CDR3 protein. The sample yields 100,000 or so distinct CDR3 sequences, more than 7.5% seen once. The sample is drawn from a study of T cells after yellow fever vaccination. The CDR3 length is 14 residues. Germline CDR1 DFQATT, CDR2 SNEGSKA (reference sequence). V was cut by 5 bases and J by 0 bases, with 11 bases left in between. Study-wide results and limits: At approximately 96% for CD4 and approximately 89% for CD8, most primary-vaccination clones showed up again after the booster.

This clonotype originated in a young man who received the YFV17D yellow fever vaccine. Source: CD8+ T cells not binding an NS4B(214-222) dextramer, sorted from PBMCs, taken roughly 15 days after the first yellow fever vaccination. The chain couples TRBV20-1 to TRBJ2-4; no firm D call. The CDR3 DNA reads TGCAGTGCTCGGACGGTTCTAGCCAAAAACATTCAGTACTTC. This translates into CSARTVLAKNIQYF.